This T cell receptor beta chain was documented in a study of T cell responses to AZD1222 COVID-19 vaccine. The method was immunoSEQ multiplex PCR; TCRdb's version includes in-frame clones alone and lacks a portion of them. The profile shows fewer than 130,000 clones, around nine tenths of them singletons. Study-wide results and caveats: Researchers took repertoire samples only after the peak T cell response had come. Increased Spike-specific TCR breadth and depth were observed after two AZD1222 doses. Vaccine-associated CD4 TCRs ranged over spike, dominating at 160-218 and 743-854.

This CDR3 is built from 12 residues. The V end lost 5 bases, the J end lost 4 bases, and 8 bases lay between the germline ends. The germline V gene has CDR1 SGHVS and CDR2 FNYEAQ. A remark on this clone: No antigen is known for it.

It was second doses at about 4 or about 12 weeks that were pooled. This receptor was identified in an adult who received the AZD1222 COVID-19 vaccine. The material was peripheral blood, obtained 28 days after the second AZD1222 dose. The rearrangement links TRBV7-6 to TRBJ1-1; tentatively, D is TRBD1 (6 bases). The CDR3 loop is CASSKGGTEAFF. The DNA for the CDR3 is TGTGCCAGCAGCAAGGGGGGCACTGAAGCTTTCTTT.